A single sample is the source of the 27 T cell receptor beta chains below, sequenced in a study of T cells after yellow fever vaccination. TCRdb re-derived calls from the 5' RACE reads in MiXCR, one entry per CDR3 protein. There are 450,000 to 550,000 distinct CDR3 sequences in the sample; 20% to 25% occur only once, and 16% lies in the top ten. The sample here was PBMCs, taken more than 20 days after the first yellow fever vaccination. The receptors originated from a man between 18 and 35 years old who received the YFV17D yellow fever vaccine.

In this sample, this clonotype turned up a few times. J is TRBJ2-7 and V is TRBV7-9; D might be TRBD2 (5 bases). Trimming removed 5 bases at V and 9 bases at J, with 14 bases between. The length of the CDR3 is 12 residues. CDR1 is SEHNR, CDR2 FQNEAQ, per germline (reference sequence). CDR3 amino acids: CASSVSTTRQYF. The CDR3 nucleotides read TGTGCCAGCAGCGTATCGACTACGCGGCAGTACTTC.

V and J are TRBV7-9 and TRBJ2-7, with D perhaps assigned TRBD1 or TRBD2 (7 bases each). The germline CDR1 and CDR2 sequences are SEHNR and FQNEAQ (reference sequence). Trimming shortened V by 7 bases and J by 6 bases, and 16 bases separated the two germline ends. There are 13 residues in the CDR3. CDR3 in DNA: TGTGCCAGCACCCGGGGAGGGGGCAGCGAGCAGTACTTC. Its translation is CASTRGGGSEQYF.

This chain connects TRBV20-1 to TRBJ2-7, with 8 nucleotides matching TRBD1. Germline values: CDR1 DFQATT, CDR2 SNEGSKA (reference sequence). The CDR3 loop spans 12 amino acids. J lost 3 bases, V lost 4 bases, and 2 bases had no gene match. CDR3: CSANGQGYEQYV. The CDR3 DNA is TGCAGTGCTAACGGACAGGGCTACGAGCAGTACGTC.

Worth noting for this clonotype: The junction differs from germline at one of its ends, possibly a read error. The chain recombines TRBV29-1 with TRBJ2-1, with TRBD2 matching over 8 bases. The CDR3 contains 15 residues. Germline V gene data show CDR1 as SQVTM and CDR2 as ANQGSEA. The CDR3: CSVEVKGLVNNEQFF. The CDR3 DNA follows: TGCAGCGTCGAAGTAAAGGGACTAGTCAACAATGAGCAGTTCTTC.

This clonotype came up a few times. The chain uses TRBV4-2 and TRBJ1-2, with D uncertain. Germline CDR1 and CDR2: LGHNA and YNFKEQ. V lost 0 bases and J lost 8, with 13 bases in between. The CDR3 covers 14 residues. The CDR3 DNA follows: TGTGCCAGCAGCCAAGATGGCACTTCCGGGGGCTACACCTTC. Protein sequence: CASSQDGTSGGYTF.

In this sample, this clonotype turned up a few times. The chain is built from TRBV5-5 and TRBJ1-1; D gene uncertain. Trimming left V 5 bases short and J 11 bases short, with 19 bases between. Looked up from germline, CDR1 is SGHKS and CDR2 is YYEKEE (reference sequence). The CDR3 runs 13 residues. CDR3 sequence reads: CASRSAGSPTAFF. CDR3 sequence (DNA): TGTGCCAGCAGGAGCGCCGGGTCCCCGACGGCTTTCTTT. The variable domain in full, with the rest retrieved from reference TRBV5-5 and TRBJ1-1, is DAGVTQSPTHLIKTRGQQVTLRCSPISGHKSVSWYQQVLGQGPQFIFQYYEKEERGRGNFPDRFSARQFPNYSSELNVNALLLGDSALYLCASRSAGSPTAFFGQGTRLTVV.

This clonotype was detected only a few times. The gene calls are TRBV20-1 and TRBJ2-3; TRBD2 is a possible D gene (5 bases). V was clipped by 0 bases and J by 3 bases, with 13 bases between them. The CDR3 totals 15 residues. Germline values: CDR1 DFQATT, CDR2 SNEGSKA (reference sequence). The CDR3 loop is CSARDRRGKTDTQYF. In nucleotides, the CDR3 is TGCAGTGCTAGAGATAGACGGGGTAAAACAGATACGCAGTATTTT.

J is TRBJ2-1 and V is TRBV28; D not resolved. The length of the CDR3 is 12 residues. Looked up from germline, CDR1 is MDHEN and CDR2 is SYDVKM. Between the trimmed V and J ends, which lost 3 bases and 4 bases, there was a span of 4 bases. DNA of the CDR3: TGTGCCAGCAGTTTTCTTTACAATGAGCAGTTCTTC. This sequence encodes CASSFLYNEQFF.

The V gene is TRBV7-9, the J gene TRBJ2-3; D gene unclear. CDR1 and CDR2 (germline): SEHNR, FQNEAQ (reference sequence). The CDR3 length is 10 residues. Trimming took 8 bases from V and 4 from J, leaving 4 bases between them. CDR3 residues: CASWADTQYF. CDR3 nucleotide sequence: TGTGCCAGCTGGGCAGATACGCAGTATTTT. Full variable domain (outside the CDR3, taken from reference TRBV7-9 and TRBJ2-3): DTGVSQNPRHKITKRGQNVTFRCDPISEHNRLYWYRQTLGQGPEFLTYFQNEAQLEKSRLLSDRFSAERPKGSFSTLEIQRTEQGDSAMYLCASWADTQYFGPGTRLTVL.

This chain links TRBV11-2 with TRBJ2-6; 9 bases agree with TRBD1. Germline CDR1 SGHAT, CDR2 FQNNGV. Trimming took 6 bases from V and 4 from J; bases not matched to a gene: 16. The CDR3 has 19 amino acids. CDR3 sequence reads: CASSSPRIQGAVGANVLTF. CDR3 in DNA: TGTGCCAGCAGTTCCCCCCGGATACAGGGGGCGGTGGGGGCCAACGTCCTGACTTTC.

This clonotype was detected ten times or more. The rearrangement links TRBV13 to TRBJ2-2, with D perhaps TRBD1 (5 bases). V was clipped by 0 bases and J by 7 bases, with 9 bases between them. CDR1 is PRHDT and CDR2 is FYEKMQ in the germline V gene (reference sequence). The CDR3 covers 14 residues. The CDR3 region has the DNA TGTGCCAGCAGCTTAGGCCTCAGGGTCGGGGAGCTGTTTTTT. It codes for CASSLGLRVGELFF. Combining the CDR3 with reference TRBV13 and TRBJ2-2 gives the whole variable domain AAGVIQSPRHLIKEKRETATLKCYPIPRHDTVYWYQQGPGQDPQFLISFYEKMQSDKGSIPDRFSAQQFSDYHSELNMSSLELGDSALYFCASSLGLRVGELFFGEGSRLTVL.

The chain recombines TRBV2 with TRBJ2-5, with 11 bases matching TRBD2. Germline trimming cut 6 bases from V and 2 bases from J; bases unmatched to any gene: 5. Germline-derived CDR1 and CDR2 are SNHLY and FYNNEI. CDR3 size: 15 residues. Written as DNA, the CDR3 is TGTGCCAGCAGCGCGACTAGCGGGGAACAAGAGACCCAGTACTTC. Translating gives CASSATSGEQETQYF.

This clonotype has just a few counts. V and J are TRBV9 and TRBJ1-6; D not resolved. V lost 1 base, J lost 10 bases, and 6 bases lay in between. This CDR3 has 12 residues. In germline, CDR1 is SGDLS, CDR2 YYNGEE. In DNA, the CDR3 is TGTGCCAGCAGCGTAACGGACTCACCCCTCCACTTT. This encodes CASSVTDSPLHF.

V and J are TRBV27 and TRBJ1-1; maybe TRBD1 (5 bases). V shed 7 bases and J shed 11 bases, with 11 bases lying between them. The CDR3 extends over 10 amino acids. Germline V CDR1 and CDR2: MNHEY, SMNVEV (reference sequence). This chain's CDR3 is CASIPGGAFF. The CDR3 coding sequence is TGTGCCAGCATCCCGGGGGGGGCTTTCTTT.

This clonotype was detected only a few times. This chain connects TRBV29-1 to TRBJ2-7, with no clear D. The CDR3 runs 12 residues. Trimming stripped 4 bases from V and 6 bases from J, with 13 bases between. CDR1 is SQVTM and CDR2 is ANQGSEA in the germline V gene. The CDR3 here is CSVARLFGEQYF. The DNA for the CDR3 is TGCAGCGTTGCCCGGCTTTTCGGCGAGCAGTACTTC.

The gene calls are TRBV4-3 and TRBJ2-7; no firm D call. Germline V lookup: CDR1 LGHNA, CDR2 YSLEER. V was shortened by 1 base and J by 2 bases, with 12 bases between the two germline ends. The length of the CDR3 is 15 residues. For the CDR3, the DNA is TGCGCCAGCAGCCAAGTAGTCGGCCTGACCTACGAGCAGTACTTC. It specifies CASSQVVGLTYEQYF.

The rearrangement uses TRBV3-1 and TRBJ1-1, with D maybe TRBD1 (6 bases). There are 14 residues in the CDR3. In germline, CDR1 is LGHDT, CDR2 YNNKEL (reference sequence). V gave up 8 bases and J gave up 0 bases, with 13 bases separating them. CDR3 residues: CASAIRGMNTEAFF. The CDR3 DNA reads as TGTGCCAGCGCCATCAGGGGTATGAACACTGAAGCTTTCTTT.

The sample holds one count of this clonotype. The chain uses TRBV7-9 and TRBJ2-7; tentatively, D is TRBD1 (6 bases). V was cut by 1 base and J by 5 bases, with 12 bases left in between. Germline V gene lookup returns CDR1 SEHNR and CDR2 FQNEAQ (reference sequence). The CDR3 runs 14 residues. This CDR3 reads CASSLVRDKDEQYF. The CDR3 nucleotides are TGTGCCAGCAGCTTAGTCAGGGACAAGGACGAGCAGTACTTC.

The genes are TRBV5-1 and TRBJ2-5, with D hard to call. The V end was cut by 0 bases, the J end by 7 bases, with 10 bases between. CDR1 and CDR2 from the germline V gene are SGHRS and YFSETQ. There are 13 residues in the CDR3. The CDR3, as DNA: TGCGCCAGCAGCTTGGGGCAGATCGGGACCCAGTACTTC. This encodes CASSLGQIGTQYF.

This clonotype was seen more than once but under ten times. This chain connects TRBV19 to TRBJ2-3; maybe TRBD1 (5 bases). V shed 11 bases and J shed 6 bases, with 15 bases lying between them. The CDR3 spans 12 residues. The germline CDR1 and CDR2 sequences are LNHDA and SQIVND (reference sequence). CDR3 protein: CAVRTIGDTQYF. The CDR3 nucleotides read TGTGCCGTAAGGACAATCGGCGATACGCAGTATTTT.

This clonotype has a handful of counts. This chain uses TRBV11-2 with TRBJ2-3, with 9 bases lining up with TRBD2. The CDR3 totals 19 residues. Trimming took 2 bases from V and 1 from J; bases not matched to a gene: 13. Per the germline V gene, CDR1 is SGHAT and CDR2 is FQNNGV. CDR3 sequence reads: CASSLLPAPASGGTDTQYF. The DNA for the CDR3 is TGTGCCAGCAGCTTACTGCCGGCCCCCGCTAGCGGGGGCACAGATACGCAGTATTTT.

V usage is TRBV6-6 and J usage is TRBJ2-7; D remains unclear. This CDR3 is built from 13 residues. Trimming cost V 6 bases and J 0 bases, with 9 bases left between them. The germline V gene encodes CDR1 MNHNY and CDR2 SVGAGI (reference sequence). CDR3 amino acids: CASRSLSSYEQYF. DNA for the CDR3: TGTGCCAGCAGAAGCCTTAGCTCCTACGAGCAGTACTTC.

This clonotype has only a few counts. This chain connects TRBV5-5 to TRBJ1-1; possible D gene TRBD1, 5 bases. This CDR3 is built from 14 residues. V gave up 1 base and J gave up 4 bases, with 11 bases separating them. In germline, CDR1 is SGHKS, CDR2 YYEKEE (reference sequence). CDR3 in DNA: TGTGCCAGCAGCTTGACGGTGGGGACCACTGAAGCTTTCTTT. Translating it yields CASSLTVGTTEAFF.

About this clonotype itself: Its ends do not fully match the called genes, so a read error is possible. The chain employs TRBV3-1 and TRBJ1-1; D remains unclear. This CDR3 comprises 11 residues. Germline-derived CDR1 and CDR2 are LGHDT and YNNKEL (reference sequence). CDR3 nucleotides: TGTACCAGCAGTTCGTTCTCTGAAGCTTTCTTT. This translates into CTSSSFSEAFF. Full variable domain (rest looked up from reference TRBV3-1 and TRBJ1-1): DTAVSQTPKYLVTQMGNDKSIKCEQNLGHDTMYWYKQDSKKFLKIMFSYNNKELIINETVPNRFSPKSPDKAHLNLHINSLELGDSAVYFCTSSSFSEAFFGQGTRLTVV.

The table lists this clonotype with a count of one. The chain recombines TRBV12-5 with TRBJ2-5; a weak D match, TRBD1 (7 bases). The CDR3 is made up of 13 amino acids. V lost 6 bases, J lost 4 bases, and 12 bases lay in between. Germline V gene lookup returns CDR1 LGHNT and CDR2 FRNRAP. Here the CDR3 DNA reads TGTGCTAGTGGCCGGGGGACAGTAGAGACCCAGTACTTC. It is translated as CASGRGTVETQYF.

CDR3 sequence: CASSVGGLEQFF. CDR3 in DNA: TGTGCCAGCAGTGTAGGGGGCCTTGAGCAGTTCTTC. This chain uses TRBV2 with TRBJ2-1; 7 bases align to TRBD1. There are 12 residues in the CDR3. Trimming removed 4 bases from V and 9 bases from J; junction bases left unmatched: 3. CDR1 and CDR2 (germline): SNHLY, FYNNEI.

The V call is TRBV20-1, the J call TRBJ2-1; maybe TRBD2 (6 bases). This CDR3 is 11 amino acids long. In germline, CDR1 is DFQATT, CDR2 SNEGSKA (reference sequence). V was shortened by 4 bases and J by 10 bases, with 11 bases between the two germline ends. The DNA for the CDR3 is TGCAGTGCTATAGCGGTCGGGGAGCAGTTCTTC. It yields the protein CSAIAVGEQFF.